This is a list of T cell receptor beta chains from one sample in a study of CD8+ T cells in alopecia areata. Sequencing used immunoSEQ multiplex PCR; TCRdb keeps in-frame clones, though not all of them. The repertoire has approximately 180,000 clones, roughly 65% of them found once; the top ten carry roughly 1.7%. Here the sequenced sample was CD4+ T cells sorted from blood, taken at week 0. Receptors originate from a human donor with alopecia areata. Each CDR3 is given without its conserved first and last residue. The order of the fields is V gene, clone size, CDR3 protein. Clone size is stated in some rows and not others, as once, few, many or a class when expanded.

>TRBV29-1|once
SVEVAGGNQPQH
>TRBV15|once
ATSRDLNSPLH
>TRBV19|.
ASSSFTGELF
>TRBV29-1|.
SVEFDTAYGYT
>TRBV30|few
AWTRRGAGELF
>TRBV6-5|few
ASRRGQTQNTEAF
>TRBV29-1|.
SVDSGGMDTQY
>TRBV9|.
ASARGELYNEQF
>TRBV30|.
AWSVRFGTGGLGQPQH
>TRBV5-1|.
ASRVGTGLYNEQF
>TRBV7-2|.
ASSLFGLMGGEQY
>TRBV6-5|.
ASRNPTGGEQY
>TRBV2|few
ASSANNEQF
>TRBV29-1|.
SATGQAYGYT
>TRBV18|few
ASSPVTLNTGELF
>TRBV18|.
ASSPLAQGETQY
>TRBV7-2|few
ASSLYDRTYEQY
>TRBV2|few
ASSPTGVGSDTQY
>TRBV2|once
ASEGRMNTEAF
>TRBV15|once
ATSPGGANQPQH
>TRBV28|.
ASTGRETQY
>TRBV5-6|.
ASSSAGTSVLEETQY
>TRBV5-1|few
ASSTSGVNEQY
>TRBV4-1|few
ASSQGYSMRTDTQY
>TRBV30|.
AWSVGLIQPQH
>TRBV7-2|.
ASSGRQGNQPQH
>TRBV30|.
AWKLAGYGNTEAF
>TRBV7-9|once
ASSSSGGTDTQY
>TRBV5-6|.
ASSLAGLSWQGSEAF
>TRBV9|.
ASSVDTGGYGYT
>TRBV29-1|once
SVATRQVYEQY
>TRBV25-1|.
ASSDRGRGSSAF
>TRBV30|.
AWRGIGQNYGYT
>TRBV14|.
ASSQAGGNSYEQY
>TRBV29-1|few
SVVRKLNTEAF
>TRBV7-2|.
ASSPTGVGSYEQY
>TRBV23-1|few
ASSQYTGTGRETQY
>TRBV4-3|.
ASSQDPPRAGANVLT
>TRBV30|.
AWSAGYPDTQY
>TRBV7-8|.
ASSWQGAADTQY
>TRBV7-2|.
ASSLVRGDGYT
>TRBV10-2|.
ASGRGKKLQETQY
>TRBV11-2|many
ASSSSWTNEKLF
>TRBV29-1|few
SVSQGGYNEQF
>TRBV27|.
ASSLSGVVTDTQY
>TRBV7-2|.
ASSFDRISYEQY
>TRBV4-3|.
ASSQDLDGYYGYT
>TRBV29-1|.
SVGGALLNTDTQY
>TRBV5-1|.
ASSLNPARQETQY
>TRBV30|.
AWGPSEDQY
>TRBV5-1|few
ASSLETSGGRSSYEQY
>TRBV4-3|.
ASSLGGTSDNEQF